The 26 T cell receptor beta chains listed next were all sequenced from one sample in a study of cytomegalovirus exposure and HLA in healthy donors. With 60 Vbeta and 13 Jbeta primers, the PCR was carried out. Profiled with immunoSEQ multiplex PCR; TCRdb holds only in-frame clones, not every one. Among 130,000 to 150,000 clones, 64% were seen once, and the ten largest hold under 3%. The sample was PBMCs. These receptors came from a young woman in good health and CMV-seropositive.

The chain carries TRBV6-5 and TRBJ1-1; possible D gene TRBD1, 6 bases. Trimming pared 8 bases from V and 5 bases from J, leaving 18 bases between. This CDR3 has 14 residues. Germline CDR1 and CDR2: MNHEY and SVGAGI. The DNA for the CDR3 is TGTGCCAGCCAATTTGGGGGCGCTTCTACTGAAGCTTTCTTT. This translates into CASQFGGASTEAFF.

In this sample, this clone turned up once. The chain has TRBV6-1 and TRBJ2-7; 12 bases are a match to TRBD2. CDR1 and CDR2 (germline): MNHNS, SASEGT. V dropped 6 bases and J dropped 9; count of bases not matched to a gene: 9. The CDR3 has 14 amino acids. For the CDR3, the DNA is TGTGCCAGCAGCCGACTAGCGGGGGCCCCATCGCAGTACTTC. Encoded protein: CASSRLAGAPSQYF.

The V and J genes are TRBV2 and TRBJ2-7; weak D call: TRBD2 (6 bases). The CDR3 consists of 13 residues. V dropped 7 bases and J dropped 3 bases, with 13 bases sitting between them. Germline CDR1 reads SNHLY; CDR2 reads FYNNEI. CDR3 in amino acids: CASMRDVNYEQYF. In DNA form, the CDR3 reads TGTGCCAGCATGCGGGACGTCAACTACGAGCAGTACTTC. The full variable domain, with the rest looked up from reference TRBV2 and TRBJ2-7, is EPEVTQTPSHQVTQMGQEVILRCVPISNHLYFYWYRQILGQKVEFLVSFYNNEISEKSEIFDDQFSVERPDGSNFTLKIRSTKLEDSAMYFCASMRDVNYEQYFGPGTRLTVT.

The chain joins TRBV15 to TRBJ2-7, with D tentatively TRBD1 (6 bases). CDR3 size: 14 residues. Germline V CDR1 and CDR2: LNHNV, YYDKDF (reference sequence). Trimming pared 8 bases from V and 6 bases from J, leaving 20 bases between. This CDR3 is CATLEGTSPGEQYF. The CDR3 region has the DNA TGTGCCACCCTTGAGGGGACATCCCCCGGCGAGCAGTACTTC.

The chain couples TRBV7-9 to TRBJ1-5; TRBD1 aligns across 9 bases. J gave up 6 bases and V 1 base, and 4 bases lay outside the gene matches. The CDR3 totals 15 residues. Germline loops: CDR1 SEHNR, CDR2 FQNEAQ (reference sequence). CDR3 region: CASSLEQGAGQPQHF. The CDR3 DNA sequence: TGTGCCAGCAGCTTAGAACAGGGGGCGGGTCAGCCCCAGCATTTT.

The CDR3: CASSQQYEQYF. The CDR3 DNA follows: TGTGCCAGCTCACAACAGTACGAGCAGTACTTC. The chain links TRBV18 to TRBJ2-7; D is undetermined. In germline, CDR1 is KGHSH, CDR2 LQKENI. V was pared by 4 bases and J by 4 bases, with 5 bases between. The CDR3 runs 11 residues.

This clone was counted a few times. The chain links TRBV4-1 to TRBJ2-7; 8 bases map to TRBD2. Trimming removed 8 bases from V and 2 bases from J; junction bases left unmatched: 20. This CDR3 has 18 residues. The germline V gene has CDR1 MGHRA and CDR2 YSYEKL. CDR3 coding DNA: TGCGCCAGCGGCGGCGTAGGCGGGGGGCGAACTATCCCCTACGAGCAGTACTTC. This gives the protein CASGGVGGGRTIPYEQYF.

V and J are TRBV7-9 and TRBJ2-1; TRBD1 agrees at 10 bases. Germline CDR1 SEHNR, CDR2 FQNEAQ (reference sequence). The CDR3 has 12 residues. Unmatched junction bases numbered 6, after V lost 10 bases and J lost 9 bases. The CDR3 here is CATRDRGGEQFF. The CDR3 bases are TGTGCCACCCGGGACAGGGGTGGTGAGCAGTTCTTC.

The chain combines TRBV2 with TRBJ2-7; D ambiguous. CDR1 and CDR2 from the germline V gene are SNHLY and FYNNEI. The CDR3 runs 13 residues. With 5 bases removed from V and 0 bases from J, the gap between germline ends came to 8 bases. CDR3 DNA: TGTGCCAGCAGTCTCTCTAGCTCCTACGAGCAGTACTTC. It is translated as CASSLSSSYEQYF.

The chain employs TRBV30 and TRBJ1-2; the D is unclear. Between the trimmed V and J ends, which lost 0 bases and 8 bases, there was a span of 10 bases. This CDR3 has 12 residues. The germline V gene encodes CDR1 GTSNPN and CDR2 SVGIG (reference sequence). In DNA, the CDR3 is TGTGCCTGGAGTGTCTTAGGGAGCGGCTACACCTTC. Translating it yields CAWSVLGSGYTF.

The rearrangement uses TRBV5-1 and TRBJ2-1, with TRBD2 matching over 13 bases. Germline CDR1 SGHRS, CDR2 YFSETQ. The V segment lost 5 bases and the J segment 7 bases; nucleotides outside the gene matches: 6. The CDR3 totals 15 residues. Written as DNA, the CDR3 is TGCGCCAGCAGTCGCGGACTAGCGGGAGTAAATGAGCAGTTCTTC. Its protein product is CASSRGLAGVNEQFF.

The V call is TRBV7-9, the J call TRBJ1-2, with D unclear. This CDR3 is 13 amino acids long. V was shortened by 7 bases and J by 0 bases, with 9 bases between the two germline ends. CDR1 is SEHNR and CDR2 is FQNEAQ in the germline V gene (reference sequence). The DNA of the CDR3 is TGTGCCAGCACCTCCGGGACTAACTATGGCTACACCTTC. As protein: CASTSGTNYGYTF.

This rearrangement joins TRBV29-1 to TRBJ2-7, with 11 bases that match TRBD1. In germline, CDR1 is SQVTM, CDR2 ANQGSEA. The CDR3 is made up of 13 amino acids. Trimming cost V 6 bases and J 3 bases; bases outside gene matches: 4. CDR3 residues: CSVGQGAIYEQYF. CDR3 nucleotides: TGCAGCGTCGGACAGGGGGCTATCTACGAGCAGTACTTC.

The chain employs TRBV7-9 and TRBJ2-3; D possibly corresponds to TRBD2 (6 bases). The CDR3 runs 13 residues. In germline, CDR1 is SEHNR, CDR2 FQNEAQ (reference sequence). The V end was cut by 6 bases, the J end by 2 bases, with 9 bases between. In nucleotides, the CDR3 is TGTGCCAGCAGATGGGACTTCACAGATACGCAGTATTTT. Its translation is CASRWDFTDTQYF. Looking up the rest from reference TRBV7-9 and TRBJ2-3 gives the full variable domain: DTGVSQNPRHKITKRGQNVTFRCDPISEHNRLYWYRQTLGQGPEFLTYFQNEAQLEKSRLLSDRFSAERPKGSFSTLEIQRTEQGDSAMYLCASRWDFTDTQYFGPGTRLTVL.

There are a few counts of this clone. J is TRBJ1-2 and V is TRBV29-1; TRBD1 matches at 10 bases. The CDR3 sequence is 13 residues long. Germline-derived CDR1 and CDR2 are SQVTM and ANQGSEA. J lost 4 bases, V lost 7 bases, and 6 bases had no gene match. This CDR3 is CSASTGGFYGYTF. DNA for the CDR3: TGCAGCGCCTCGACAGGGGGCTTCTATGGCTACACCTTC.

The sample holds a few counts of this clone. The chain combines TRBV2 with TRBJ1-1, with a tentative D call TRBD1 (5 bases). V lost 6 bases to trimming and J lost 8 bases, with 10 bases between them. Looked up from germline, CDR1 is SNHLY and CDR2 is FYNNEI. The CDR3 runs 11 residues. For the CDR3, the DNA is TGTGCCAGCAGGACAGCTAAAGAAGCTTTCTTT. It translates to CASRTAKEAFF.

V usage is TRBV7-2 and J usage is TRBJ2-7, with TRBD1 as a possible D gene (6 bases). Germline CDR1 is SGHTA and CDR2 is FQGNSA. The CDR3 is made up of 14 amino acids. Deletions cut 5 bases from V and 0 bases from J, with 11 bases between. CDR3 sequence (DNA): TGTGCCAGCAGCCGGATACAGGGCTCCTACGAGCAGTACTTC. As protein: CASSRIQGSYEQYF.

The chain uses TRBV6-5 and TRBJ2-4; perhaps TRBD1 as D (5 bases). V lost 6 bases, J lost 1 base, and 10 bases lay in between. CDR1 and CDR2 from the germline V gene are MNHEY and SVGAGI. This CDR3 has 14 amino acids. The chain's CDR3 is CASSLGAAKNIQYF. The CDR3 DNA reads TGTGCCAGCAGCCTAGGGGCGGCCAAAAACATTCAGTACTTC.

The CDR3 loop is CASSPVSRTAETQYF. CDR3 in DNA: TGTGCCAGCAGCCCCGTCTCGCGAACCGCAGAGACCCAGTACTTC. V and J are TRBV13 and TRBJ2-5, with D uncertain. The CDR3 loop spans 15 amino acids. With 5 bases removed from V and 4 bases from J, the gap between germline ends came to 17 bases. From germline, CDR1 is PRHDT and CDR2 FYEKMQ (reference sequence). Using reference TRBV13 and TRBJ2-5 for the parts outside the CDR3, the full variable domain is AAGVIQSPRHLIKEKRETATLKCYPIPRHDTVYWYQQGPGQDPQFLISFYEKMQSDKGSIPDRFSAQQFSDYHSELNMSSLELGDSALYFCASSPVSRTAETQYFGPGTRLLVL.

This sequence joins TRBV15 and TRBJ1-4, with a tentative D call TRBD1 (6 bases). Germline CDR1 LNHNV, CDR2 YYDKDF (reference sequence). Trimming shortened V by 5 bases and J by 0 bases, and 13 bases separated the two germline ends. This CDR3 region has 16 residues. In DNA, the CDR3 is TGTGCCACCAGCCGCATGCGACAGGCAACTAATGAAAAACTGTTTTTT. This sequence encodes CATSRMRQATNEKLFF. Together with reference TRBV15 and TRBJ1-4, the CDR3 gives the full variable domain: DAMVIQNPRYQVTQFGKPVTLSCSQTLNHNVMYWYQQKSSQAPKLLFHYYDKDFNNEADTPDNFQSRRPNTSFCFLDIRSPGLGDTAMYLCATSRMRQATNEKLFFGSGTQLSVL.

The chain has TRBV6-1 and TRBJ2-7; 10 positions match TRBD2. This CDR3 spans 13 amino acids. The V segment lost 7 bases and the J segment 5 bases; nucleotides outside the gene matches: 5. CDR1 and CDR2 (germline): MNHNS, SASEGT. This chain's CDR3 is CASNPGLANEQYF. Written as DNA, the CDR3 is TGTGCCAGCAACCCGGGACTAGCGAACGAGCAGTACTTC.

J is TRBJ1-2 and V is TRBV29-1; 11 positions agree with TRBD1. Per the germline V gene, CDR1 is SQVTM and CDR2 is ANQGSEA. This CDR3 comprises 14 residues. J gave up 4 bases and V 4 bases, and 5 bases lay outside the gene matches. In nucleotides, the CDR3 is TGCAGCGTTGTTACCGGGACAGGGGGCTATGGCTACACCTTC. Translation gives CSVVTGTGGYGYTF.

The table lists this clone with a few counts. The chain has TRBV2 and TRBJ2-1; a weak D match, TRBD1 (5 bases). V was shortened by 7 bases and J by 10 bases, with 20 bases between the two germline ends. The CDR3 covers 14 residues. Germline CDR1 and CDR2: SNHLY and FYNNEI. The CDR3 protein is CASTLDTPREEQFF. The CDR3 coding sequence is TGTGCCAGCACCTTGGACACCCCGAGAGAAGAGCAGTTCTTC. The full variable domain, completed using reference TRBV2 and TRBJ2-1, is EPEVTQTPSHQVTQMGQEVILRCVPISNHLYFYWYRQILGQKVEFLVSFYNNEISEKSEIFDDQFSVERPDGSNFTLKIRSTKLEDSAMYFCASTLDTPREEQFFGPGTRLTVL.

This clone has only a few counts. Written as DNA, the CDR3 is TGTGCCAGCTGCCGGGAGATTAGCAATCAGCCCCAGCATTTT. Its protein product is CASCREISNQPQHF. The chain recombines TRBV2 with TRBJ1-5, with unresolved D. The germline V gene has CDR1 SNHLY and CDR2 FYNNEI. The CDR3 contains 14 residues. V gave up 8 bases and J gave up 0 bases, with 11 bases separating them.

The chain's CDR3 is CASFQPGGSGELFF. For the CDR3, the DNA is TGTGCCAGCTTTCAGCCAGGGGGTTCCGGGGAGCTGTTTTTT. V and J are TRBV18 and TRBJ2-2; 7 nucleotides match TRBD1. CDR1 KGHSH and CDR2 LQKENI come from the germline V gene. J was trimmed by 6 bases and V by 7 bases; bases with no gene match: 8. This CDR3 comprises 14 residues.

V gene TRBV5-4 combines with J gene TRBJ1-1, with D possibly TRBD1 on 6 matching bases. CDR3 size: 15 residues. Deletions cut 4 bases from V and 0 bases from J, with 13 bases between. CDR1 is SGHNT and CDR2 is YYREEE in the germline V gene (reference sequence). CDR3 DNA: TGTGCCAGCAGCGCGCCGGACAGCATGAACACTGAAGCTTTCTTT. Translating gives CASSAPDSMNTEAFF.